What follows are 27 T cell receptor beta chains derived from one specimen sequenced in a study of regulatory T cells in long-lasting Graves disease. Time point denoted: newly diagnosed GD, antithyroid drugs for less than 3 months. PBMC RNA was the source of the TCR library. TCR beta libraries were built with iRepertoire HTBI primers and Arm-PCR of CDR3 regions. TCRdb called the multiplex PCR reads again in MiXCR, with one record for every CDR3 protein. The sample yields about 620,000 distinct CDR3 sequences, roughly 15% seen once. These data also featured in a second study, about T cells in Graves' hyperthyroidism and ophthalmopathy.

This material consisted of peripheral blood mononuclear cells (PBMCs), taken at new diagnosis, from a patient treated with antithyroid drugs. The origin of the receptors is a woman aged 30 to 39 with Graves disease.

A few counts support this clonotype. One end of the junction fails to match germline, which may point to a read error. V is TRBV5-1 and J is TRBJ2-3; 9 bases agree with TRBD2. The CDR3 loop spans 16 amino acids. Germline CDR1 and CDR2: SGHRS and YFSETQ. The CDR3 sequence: CASSGPSGTSTDTQYF. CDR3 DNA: TGTGCCAGCAGCGGCCCTAGCGGGACCAGCACAGATACGCAGTATTTT.

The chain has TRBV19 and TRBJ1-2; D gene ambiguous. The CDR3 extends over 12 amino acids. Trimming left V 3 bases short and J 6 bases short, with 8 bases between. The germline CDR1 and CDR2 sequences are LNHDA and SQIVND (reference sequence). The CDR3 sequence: CASSMVGNGYTF. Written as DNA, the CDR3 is TGTGCCAGTAGTATGGTGGGGAATGGCTACACCTTC.

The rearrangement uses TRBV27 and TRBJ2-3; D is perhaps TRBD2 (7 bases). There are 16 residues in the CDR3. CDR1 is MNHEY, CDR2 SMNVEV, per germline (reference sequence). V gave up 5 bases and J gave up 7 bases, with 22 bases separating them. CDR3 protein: CASSPGERGPANTQYF. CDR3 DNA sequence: TGTGCCAGCAGTCCAGGGGAGCGGGGTCCAGCCAATACGCAGTATTTT.

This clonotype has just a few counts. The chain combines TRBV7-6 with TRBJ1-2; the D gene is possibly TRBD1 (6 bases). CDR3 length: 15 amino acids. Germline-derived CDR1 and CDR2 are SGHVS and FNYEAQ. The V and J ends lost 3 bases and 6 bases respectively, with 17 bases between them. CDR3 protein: CASSFQQGGADGYTF. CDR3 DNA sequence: TGTGCCAGCAGCTTCCAACAGGGAGGCGCCGATGGCTACACCTTC.

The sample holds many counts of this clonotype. DNA of the CDR3: TGTGCCAGCAGTGCTTGGTATCAGGGCAATGAGCAGTTCTTC. It codes for CASSAWYQGNEQFF. V usage is TRBV2 and J usage is TRBJ2-1; TRBD1 is a possible D gene (5 bases). The germline V gene encodes CDR1 SNHLY and CDR2 FYNNEI. The CDR3 extends over 14 amino acids. Trimming shortened V by 4 bases and J by 6 bases, and 13 bases separated the two germline ends.

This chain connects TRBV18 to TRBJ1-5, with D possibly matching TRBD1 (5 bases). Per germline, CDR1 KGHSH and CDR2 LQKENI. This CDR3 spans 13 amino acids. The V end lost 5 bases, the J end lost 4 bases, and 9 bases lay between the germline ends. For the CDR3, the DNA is TGTGCCAGCTCATCCGACAGAAATCAGCCCCAGCATTTT. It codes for CASSSDRNQPQHF. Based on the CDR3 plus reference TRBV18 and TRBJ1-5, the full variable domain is NAGVMQNPRHLVRRRGQEARLRCSPMKGHSHVYWYRQLPEEGLKFMVYLQKENIIDESGMPKERFSAEFPKEGPSILRIQQVVRGDSAAYFCASSSDRNQPQHFGDGTRLSIL.

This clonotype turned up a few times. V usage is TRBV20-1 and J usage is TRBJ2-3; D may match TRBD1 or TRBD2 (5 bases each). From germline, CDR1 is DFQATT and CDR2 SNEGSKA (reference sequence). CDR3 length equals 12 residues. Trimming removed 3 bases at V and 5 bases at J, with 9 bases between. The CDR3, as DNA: TGCAGTGCTAGGCTTGGGGGAGATACGCAGTATTTT. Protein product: CSARLGGDTQYF.

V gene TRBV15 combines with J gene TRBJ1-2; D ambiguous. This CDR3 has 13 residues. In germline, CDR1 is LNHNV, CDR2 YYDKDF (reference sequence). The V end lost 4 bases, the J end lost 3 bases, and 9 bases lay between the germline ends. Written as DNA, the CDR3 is TGTGCCACCAGCAAAAAGAGAGACTATGGCTACACCTTC. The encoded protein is CATSKKRDYGYTF.

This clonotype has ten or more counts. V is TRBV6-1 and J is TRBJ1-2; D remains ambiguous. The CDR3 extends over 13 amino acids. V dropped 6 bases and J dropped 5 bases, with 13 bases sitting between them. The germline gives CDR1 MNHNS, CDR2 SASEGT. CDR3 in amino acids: CASRLTGKYGYTF. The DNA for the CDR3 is TGTGCCAGCAGGCTGACCGGAAAATATGGCTACACCTTC.

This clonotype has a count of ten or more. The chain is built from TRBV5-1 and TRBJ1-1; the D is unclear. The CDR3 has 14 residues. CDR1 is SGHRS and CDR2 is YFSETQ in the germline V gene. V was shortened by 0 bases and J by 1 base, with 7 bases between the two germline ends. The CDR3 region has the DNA TGCGCCAGCAGCTTGGAGGTGGAGAACACTGAAGCTTTCTTT. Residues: CASSLEVENTEAFF. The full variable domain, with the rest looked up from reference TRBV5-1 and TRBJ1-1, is KAGVTQTPRYLIKTRGQQVTLSCSPISGHRSVSWYQQTPGQGLQFLFEYFSETQRNKGNFPGRFSGRQFSNSRSEMNVSTLELGDSALYLCASSLEVENTEAFFGQGTRLTVV.

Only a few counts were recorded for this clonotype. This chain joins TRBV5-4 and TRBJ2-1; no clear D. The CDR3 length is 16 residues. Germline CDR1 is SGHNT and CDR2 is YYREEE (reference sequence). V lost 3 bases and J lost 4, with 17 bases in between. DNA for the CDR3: TGTGCCAGCAGCTCCCTGACGGTCGGCCGTTACAATGAGCAGTTCTTC. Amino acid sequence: CASSSLTVGRYNEQFF.

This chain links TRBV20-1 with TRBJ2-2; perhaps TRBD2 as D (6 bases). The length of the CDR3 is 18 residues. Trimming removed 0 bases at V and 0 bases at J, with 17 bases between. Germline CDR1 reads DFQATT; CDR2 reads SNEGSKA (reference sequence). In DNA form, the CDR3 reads TGCAGTGCTAGAGATGGAGGTTACGGGGGTGCGAACACCGGGGAGCTGTTTTTT. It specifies CSARDGGYGGANTGELFF.

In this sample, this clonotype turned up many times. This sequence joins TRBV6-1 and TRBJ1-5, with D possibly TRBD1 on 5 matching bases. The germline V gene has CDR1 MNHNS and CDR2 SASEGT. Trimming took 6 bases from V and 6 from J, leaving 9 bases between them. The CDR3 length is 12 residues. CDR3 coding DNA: TGTGCCAGCAGCGGGGGTCCTCAGCCCCAGCATTTT. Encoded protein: CASSGGPQPQHF.

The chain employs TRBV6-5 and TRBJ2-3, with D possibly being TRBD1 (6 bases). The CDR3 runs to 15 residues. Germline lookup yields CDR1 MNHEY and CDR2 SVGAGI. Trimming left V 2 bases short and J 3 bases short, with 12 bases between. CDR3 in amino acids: CASSYGDILTDTQYF. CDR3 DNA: TGTGCCAGCAGTTACGGGGACATACTTACAGATACGCAGTATTTT.

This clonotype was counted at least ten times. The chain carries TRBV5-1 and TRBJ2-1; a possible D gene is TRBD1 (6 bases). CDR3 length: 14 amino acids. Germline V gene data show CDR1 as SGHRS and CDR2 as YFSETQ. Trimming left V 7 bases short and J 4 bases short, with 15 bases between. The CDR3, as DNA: TGCGCCAGCGCCACCGGGACACAATACAATGAGCAGTTCTTC. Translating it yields CASATGTQYNEQFF.

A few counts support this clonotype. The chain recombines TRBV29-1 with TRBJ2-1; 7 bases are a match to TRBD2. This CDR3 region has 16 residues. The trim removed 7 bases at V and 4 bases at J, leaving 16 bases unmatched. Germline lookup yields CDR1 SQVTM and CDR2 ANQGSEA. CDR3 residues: CSAPGERDGGYNEQFF. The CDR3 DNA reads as TGCAGCGCCCCGGGGGAGCGGGATGGGGGATACAATGAGCAGTTCTTC.

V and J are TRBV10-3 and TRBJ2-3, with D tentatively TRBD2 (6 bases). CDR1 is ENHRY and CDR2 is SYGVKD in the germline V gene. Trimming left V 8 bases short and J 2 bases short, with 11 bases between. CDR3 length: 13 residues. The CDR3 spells CAIRGIATDTQYF. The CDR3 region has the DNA TGTGCCATCCGGGGGATTGCCACAGATACGCAGTATTTT.

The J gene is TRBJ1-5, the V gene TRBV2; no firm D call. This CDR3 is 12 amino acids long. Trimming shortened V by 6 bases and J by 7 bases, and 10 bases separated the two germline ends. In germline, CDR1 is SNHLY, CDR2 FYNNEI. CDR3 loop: CASRGEWQPQHF. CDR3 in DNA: TGTGCCAGCAGGGGAGAATGGCAGCCCCAGCATTTT.

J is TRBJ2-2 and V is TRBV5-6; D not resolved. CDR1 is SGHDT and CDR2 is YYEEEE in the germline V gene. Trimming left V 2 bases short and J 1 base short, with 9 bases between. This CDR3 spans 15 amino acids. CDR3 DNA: TGTGCCAGCAGCTTCCTATCCCGGAACACCGGGGAGCTGTTTTTT. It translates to CASSFLSRNTGELFF.

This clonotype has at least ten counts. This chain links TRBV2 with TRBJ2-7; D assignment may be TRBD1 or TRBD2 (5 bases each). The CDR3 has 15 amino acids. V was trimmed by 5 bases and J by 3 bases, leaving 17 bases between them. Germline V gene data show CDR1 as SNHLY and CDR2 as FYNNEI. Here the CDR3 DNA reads TGTGCCAGCAGTAACAACCCAGGGAGCGGCTACGAGCAGTACTTC. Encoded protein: CASSNNPGSGYEQYF.

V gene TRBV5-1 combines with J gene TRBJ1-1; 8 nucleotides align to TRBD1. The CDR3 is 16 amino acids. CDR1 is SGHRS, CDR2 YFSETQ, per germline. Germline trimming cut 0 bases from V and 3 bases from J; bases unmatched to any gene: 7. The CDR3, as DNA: TGCGCCAGCAGCTTGGGGGGGACAGGTCTGTACACTGAAGCTTTCTTT. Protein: CASSLGGTGLYTEAFF. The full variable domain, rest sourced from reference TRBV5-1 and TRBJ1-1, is KAGVTQTPRYLIKTRGQQVTLSCSPISGHRSVSWYQQTPGQGLQFLFEYFSETQRNKGNFPGRFSGRQFSNSRSEMNVSTLELGDSALYLCASSLGGTGLYTEAFFGQGTRLTVV.

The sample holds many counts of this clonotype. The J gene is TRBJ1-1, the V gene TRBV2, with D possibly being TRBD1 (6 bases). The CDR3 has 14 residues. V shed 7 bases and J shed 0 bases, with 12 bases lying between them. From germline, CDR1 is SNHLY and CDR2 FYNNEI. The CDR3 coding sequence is TGTGCCAGCACCCGACAGGCTATGAACACTGAAGCTTTCTTT. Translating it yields CASTRQAMNTEAFF. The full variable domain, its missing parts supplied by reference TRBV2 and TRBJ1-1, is EPEVTQTPSHQVTQMGQEVILRCVPISNHLYFYWYRQILGQKVEFLVSFYNNEISEKSEIFDDQFSVERPDGSNFTLKIRSTKLEDSAMYFCASTRQAMNTEAFFGQGTRLTVV.

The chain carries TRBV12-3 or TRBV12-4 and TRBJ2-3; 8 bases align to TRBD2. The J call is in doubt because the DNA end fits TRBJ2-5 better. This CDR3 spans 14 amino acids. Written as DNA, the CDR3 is TGTGCCAGCAGCCAAGATCCGGGAGGGGAGACCCAGTACTTC. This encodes CASSQDPGGETQYF.

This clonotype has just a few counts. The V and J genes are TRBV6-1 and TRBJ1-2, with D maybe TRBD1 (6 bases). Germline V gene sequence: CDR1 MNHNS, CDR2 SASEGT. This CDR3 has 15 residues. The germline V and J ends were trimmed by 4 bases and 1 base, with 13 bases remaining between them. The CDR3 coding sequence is TGTGCCAGCAGTGTAAACAGGGATAATAACTATGGCTACACCTTC. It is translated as CASSVNRDNNYGYTF.

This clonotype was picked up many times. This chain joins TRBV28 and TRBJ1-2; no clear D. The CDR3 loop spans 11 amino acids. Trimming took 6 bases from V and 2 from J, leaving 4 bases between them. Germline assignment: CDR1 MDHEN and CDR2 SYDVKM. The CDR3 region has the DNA TGTGCCAGCAGAGCAAACTATGGCTACACCTTC. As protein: CASRANYGYTF.

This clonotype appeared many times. The DNA of the CDR3 is TGCGCCAGCCGGGAGACCCCCCACAATGAGCAGTTCTTC. This encodes CASRETPHNEQFF. The chain carries TRBV5-1 and TRBJ2-1, with a weak D call TRBD2 (6 bases). Per the germline V gene, CDR1 is SGHRS and CDR2 is YFSETQ. V was cut by 7 bases and J by 5 bases, with 13 bases left in between. This CDR3 has 13 residues.

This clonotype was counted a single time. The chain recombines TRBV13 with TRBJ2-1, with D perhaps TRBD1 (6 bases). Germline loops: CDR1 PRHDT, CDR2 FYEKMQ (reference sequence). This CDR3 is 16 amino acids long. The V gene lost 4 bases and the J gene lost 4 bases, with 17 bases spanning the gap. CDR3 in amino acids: CASSSRAQGQYNEQFF. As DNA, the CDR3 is TGTGCCAGCAGCTCCCGGGCCCAGGGGCAATACAATGAGCAGTTCTTC. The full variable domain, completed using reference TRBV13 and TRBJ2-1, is AAGVIQSPRHLIKEKRETATLKCYPIPRHDTVYWYQQGPGQDPQFLISFYEKMQSDKGSIPDRFSAQQFSDYHSELNMSSLELGDSALYFCASSSRAQGQYNEQFFGPGTRLTVL.